The 27 T cell receptor beta chains below were found in one sample sequenced in a study of blood T cell repertoires in COVID-19. TCRdb keeps only in-frame clones here, not all; method: immunoSEQ multiplex PCR. This sample has approximately 210,000 clones, with 92% found just once. The sequenced material came from peripheral blood. These receptors were obtained from a man aged 30-40 years with acute or convalescent COVID-19.

The chain couples TRBV21-1 to TRBJ2-3; the D call TRBD2 from the table was never checked on the DNA. TRBV21-1 is a pseudogene locus. CDR3 length: 13 amino acids. The CDR3 nucleotides are TGTGCCAGCCTTTGCGGGGGGGGAGATACGCAGTATTTT. Amino acid sequence: CASLCGGGDTQYF.

This chain connects TRBV11-2 to TRBJ2-7; possibly TRBD2 for D (6 bases). Germline CDR1 and CDR2: SGHAT and FQNNGV. CDR3 length: 17 amino acids. The germline V and J ends were trimmed by 1 base and 1 base, with 17 bases remaining between them. CDR3 sequence (DNA): TGTGCCAGCAGCTTAGTTGGGGGGATCGGGTCTTCCTACGAGCAGTACTTC. Translation: CASSLVGGIGSSYEQYF.

The chain carries TRBV27 and TRBJ1-4; TRBD1 is a possible D gene (5 bases). The V end lost 0 bases, the J end lost 7 bases, and 18 bases lay between the germline ends. CDR1 and CDR2 (germline): MNHEY, SMNVEV (reference sequence). There are 17 residues in the CDR3. CDR3 amino acids: CASSLSVGSRGVEKLFF. The CDR3 DNA is TGTGCCAGCAGTTTATCGGTCGGCTCAAGGGGTGTTGAAAAACTGTTTTTT. Complete variable domain (other parts from reference TRBV27 and TRBJ1-4): EAQVTQNPRYLITVTGKKLTVTCSQNMNHEYMSWYRQDPGLGLRQIYYSMNVEVTDKGDVPEGYKVSRKEKRNFPLILESPSPNQTSLYFCASSLSVGSRGVEKLFFGSGTQLSVL.

The V call is TRBV30, the J call TRBJ2-3; 11 nucleotides line up with TRBD2. Germline CDR1 GTSNPN, CDR2 SVGIG (reference sequence). V trimming: 2 bases; J trimming: 4 bases; junction bases outside the gene matches: 5. The CDR3 covers 15 residues. The CDR3 bases are TGTGCCTGGAGTTTTAGCGGGGGGGCCCCAGATACGCAGTATTTT. This encodes CAWSFSGGAPDTQYF.

V is TRBV2 and J is TRBJ2-3; tentatively, D is TRBD2 (6 bases). The CDR3 has 12 residues. CDR1 and CDR2 from the germline V gene are SNHLY and FYNNEI. The CDR3 loop is CASTSYTDTQYF. The DNA for the CDR3 is TGTGCTTCAACTAGCTACACAGATACGCAGTATTTT.

The J gene is TRBJ1-4, the V gene TRBV25-1, with 8 bases lining up with TRBD1. V dropped 4 bases and J dropped 7; count of bases not matched to a gene: 5. The CDR3 loop spans 14 amino acids. Looked up from germline, CDR1 is MGHDK and CDR2 is SYGVNS. CDR3 sequence (DNA): TGTGCCAGCAGTGTCAGGGGGCAAGGTGAAAAACTGTTTTTT. It is translated as CASSVRGQGEKLFF.

This clone was seen once. The chain has TRBV7-6 and TRBJ2-2, with TRBD1 matching 10 bases. The CDR3 has 16 residues. Germline loops: CDR1 SGHVS, CDR2 FNYEAQ. The V gene end was trimmed by 3 bases and the J gene end by 5 bases; junction bases not matched to a gene: 6. This CDR3 is CASSFDRGRFTGELFF. The CDR3, as DNA: TGTGCCAGCAGCTTTGACAGGGGGCGATTTACCGGGGAGCTGTTTTTT.

This clone was counted once. V gene TRBV14 combines with J gene TRBJ2-1, with 8 bases lining up with TRBD2. Germline loops: CDR1 SGHDN, CDR2 FVKESK. This CDR3 region has 16 residues. The ends lost 2 bases at V and 5 bases at J; junction bases unmatched: 8. As DNA, the CDR3 is TGTGCCAGCAGCCAAATTCAACTAGCGGTTGACAATGAGCAGTTCTTC. Its protein is CASSQIQLAVDNEQFF.

The J gene is TRBJ2-2, the V gene TRBV5-4, with 8 bases lining up with TRBD2. The germline gives CDR1 SGHNT, CDR2 YYREEE (reference sequence). CDR3 size: 15 residues. Trimming at V came to 1 base and at J to 7 bases, leaving 6 bases not matched to a gene. The CDR3 reads CASSLISGTGGELFF. The DNA of the CDR3 is TGTGCCAGCAGCTTGATTAGCGGGACGGGCGGGGAGCTGTTTTTT.

CDR3: CASSPDRSSYNEQFF. CDR3 in DNA: TGTGCCAGCAGCCCGGACAGGAGCTCCTACAATGAGCAGTTCTTC. The chain employs TRBV3-1 (or the pseudogene TRBV3-2) and TRBJ2-1, with TRBD1 identical over 7 bases. This CDR3 comprises 15 residues. Germline CDR1 and CDR2: LGHDT and YNNKEL (reference sequence). Trimming cost V 4 bases and J 0 bases; bases outside gene matches: 3.

The chain's CDR3 is CASSLLAGGPTGELFF. CDR3 DNA sequence: TGTGCCAGCAGCTTGTTAGCGGGAGGGCCGACCGGGGAGCTGTTTTTT. The chain employs TRBV5-4 and TRBJ2-2, with 11 nucleotides matching TRBD2. This CDR3 has 16 residues. The V and J ends lost 1 base and 5 bases, in that order; junction bases with no gene match: 4. Germline assignment: CDR1 SGHNT and CDR2 YYREEE (reference sequence).

The chain has TRBV4-1 and TRBJ1-5, with 12 nucleotides matching TRBD1. With V trimmed by 0 bases and J by 5 bases, 5 bases remained unmatched. This CDR3 has 17 amino acids. From germline, CDR1 is MGHRA and CDR2 YSYEKL. In DNA form, the CDR3 reads TGCGCCAGCAGCCAAGAAGGGACAGGGGGCGTAGATCAGCCCCAGCATTTT. Translating it yields CASSQEGTGGVDQPQHF.

J is TRBJ1-4 and V is TRBV5-5; 9 nucleotides line up with TRBD1. Germline lookup yields CDR1 SGHKS and CDR2 YYEKEE (reference sequence). V lost 3 bases and J lost 7; bases outside the gene matches: 7. The CDR3 spans 15 residues. The CDR3 here is CASSSFGQGSEKLFF. CDR3 nucleotide sequence: TGTGCCAGCAGCTCCTTCGGACAGGGGAGTGAAAAACTGTTTTTT.

V is TRBV3-1 (or the pseudogene TRBV3-2) and J is TRBJ1-1; D is unresolved. The germline CDR1 and CDR2 sequences are LGHDT and YNNKEL (reference sequence). The V end lost 2 bases, the J end lost 1 base, and 5 bases lay between the germline ends. The CDR3 sequence is 13 residues long. For the CDR3, the DNA is TGTGCCAGCAGCCAAAGCTCGAACACTGAAGCTTTCTTT. Protein sequence: CASSQSSNTEAFF.

The gene calls are TRBV5-1 and TRBJ2-5, with 11 bases fitting TRBD1. CDR1 and CDR2 from the germline V gene are SGHRS and YFSETQ. CDR3 length: 15 amino acids. J gave up 1 base and V 2 bases, and 1 base lay outside the gene matches. The CDR3 spells CASSFGTGGQETQYF. The CDR3 DNA is TGCGCCAGCAGCTTCGGGACAGGGGGCCAAGAGACCCAGTACTTC.

V usage is TRBV9 and J usage is TRBJ2-2; D gene uncertain. Germline lookup yields CDR1 SGDLS and CDR2 YYNGEE. Between the trimmed V and J ends, which lost 2 bases and 3 bases, there was a span of 5 bases. The CDR3 covers 13 residues. CDR3 DNA sequence: TGTGCCAGCAGCGTGGCTTACACCGGGGAGCTGTTTTTT. Amino acids: CASSVAYTGELFF.

On this clone itself: Other DNA sequences of this sample code for an identical CDR3. V usage is TRBV30 and J usage is TRBJ1-1; TRBD1 is a possible D gene (6 bases). CDR1 and CDR2 from the germline V gene are GTSNPN and SVGIG (reference sequence). The CDR3 length is 13 residues. Trimming pared 0 bases from V and 4 bases from J, leaving 9 bases between. In DNA, the CDR3 is TGTGCCTGGAGTGTAAGAGGGGGCACTGAAGCTTTCTTT. Encoded protein: CAWSVRGGTEAFF.

V usage is TRBV6-5 and J usage is TRBJ2-7; 8 nucleotides agree with TRBD2. The length of the CDR3 is 13 residues. Germline values: CDR1 MNHEY, CDR2 SVGAGI. V was pared by 6 bases and J by 6 bases, with 7 bases of the junction left unmatched. Here the CDR3 reads CASSNREGGEQYF. In DNA form, the CDR3 reads TGTGCCAGCAGCAACCGGGAGGGAGGCGAGCAGTACTTC.

The chain recombines TRBV18 with TRBJ2-7, with TRBD2 identical over 15 bases. Germline loops: CDR1 KGHSH, CDR2 LQKENI. V lost 2 bases, J lost 3 bases, and 5 bases stayed unmatched. This CDR3 comprises 17 residues. The CDR3: CASSPRTSGRAIYEQYF. CDR3 DNA: TGTGCCAGCTCACCAAGGACTAGCGGGAGGGCCATCTACGAGCAGTACTTC.

The J gene is TRBJ2-5, the V gene TRBV4-1, with 7 positions matching TRBD1. The CDR3 totals 15 residues. Germline lookup yields CDR1 MGHRA and CDR2 YSYEKL. With 0 bases clipped from V and 5 bases from J, the junction kept 6 bases outside the gene matches. CDR3 amino acids: CASSQETGSIETQYF. CDR3 bases: TGCGCCAGCAGCCAAGAGACAGGGTCGATTGAGACCCAGTACTTC.

J is TRBJ2-2 and V is TRBV5-6, with D tentatively TRBD2 (5 bases). This CDR3 comprises 15 residues. CDR1 SGHDT and CDR2 YYEEEE come from the germline V gene. With 0 bases removed from V and 2 bases from J, the gap between germline ends came to 8 bases. CDR3 region: CASSLDTRNTGELFF. In DNA form, the CDR3 reads TGTGCCAGCAGCTTGGATACTAGAAACACCGGGGAGCTGTTTTTT. The whole variable domain, filled in from reference TRBV5-6 and TRBJ2-2, reads DAGVTQSPTHLIKTRGQQVTLRCSPKSGHDTVSWYQQALGQGPQFIFQYYEEEERQRGNFPDRFSGHQFPNYSSELNVNALLLGDSALYLCASSLDTRNTGELFFGEGSRLTVL.

This chain connects TRBV30 to TRBJ2-1, with 10 positions matching TRBD2. The germline CDR1 and CDR2 sequences are GTSNPN and SVGIG (reference sequence). The CDR3 spans 14 residues. V trimming: 3 bases; J trimming: 10 bases; junction bases outside the gene matches: 9. The CDR3 coding sequence is TGTGCCTGGAGACTAGCGGGGAATTTGGGGGAGCAGTTCTTC. Translation: CAWRLAGNLGEQFF.

The V call is TRBV7-8, the J call TRBJ2-5; tentative D call: TRBD1 (7 bases). V was shortened by 2 bases and J by 0 bases, with 13 bases between the two germline ends. Germline values: CDR1 SGHVS, CDR2 FQNEAQ. CDR3 length: 16 residues. CDR3 loop: CASSLLAGGYQETQYF. The CDR3 DNA reads as TGTGCCAGCAGCTTACTAGCAGGGGGGTACCAAGAGACCCAGTACTTC.

Remarks on this clone: Other nucleotide sequences in the sample specify the same CDR3. The chain links TRBV28 to TRBJ2-3, with D unclear. Germline V gives CDR1 MDHEN, CDR2 SYDVKM. Trimming removed 2 bases from V and 1 base from J, with 7 bases in between. This CDR3 is 14 amino acids long. In nucleotides, the CDR3 is TGTGCCAGCAGTTTAGGTGGAGGCACAGATACGCAGTATTTT. It codes for CASSLGGGTDTQYF.

This clone was seen more than once but under ten times. The chain is built from TRBV15 and TRBJ1-2; 7 nucleotides line up with TRBD1. V shed 2 bases, J shed 8 bases, and the junction held 14 bases outside the gene matches. In germline, CDR1 is LNHNV, CDR2 YYDKDF (reference sequence). CDR3 length: 16 residues. The CDR3: CATSRSPGQTITGYTF. The CDR3 DNA is TGTGCCACCAGCAGATCCCCGGGACAGACTATCACGGGCTACACCTTC. The full variable domain, with the rest looked up from reference TRBV15 and TRBJ1-2, is DAMVIQNPRYQVTQFGKPVTLSCSQTLNHNVMYWYQQKSSQAPKLLFHYYDKDFNNEADTPDNFQSRRPNTSFCFLDIRSPGLGDTAMYLCATSRSPGQTITGYTFGSGTRLTVV.

V and J are TRBV27 and TRBJ2-3, with TRBD1 identical over 8 bases. With V trimmed by 5 bases and J by 3 bases, 10 bases remained unmatched. CDR3 length equals 16 residues. Germline CDR1 and CDR2: MNHEY and SMNVEV (reference sequence). The DNA for the CDR3 is TGTGCCAGCAGTCCGACGGACAGGGTGAGGACAGATACGCAGTATTTT. Translated: CASSPTDRVRTDTQYF.

This clone has a single count. This chain uses TRBV12-5 with TRBJ2-1; TRBD1 matches 10 bases. Germline V gene data show CDR1 as LGHNT and CDR2 as FRNRAP. CDR3 length: 15 amino acids. V lost 3 bases to trimming and J lost 6 bases; unmatched junction nucleotides: 5. The CDR3 sequence is CASGLGQGDLNEQFF. The CDR3 nucleotides are TGTGCTAGTGGTTTAGGACAGGGGGACCTCAATGAGCAGTTCTTC.